These 5 T cell receptor beta chains were sequenced from one sample in a study of T cells in Graves' hyperthyroidism and ophthalmopathy. Amplification targeted TCR beta CDR3 regions from RNA transcripts. TCR CDR3 underwent first-round RT-PCR with the HTBI primer set. Each CDR3 protein is one row after TCRdb ran MiXCR on the multiplex PCR reads. The repertoire holds about 350,000 distinct CDR3 sequences, roughly 18% seen once, with roughly a sixth in the top ten. Sequenced material: blood. These receptor sequences come from a woman between 35 and 50 years old with Graves' ophthalmopathy.

Only a few counts were recorded for this clonotype. V and J are TRBV6-1 and TRBJ1-1; the D gene is possibly TRBD1 (5 bases). Germline assignment: CDR1 MNHNS and CDR2 SASEGT. The CDR3 has 12 amino acids. V lost 6 bases, J lost 7 bases, and 12 bases lay in between. CDR3 DNA: TGTGCCAGCAGGTTCCGGGACGGTGAAGCTTTCTTT. Translation gives CASRFRDGEAFF.

This clonotype has ten or more counts. The chain joins TRBV20-1 to TRBJ2-7; TRBD2 aligns across 8 bases. The CDR3 is made up of 17 amino acids. V was pared by 4 bases and J by 2 bases, with 16 bases of the junction left unmatched. Germline values: CDR1 DFQATT, CDR2 SNEGSKA (reference sequence). CDR3: CSATSIYGLAETYEQYF. The DNA for the CDR3 is TGCAGTGCTACTTCAATCTACGGACTAGCTGAAACCTACGAGCAGTACTTC.

There are many counts of this clonotype. This chain joins TRBV6-5 and TRBJ2-5, with D perhaps TRBD1 (6 bases). Trimming pared 8 bases from V and 2 bases from J, leaving 12 bases between. The CDR3 is 13 residues long. CDR1 and CDR2 (germline): MNHEY, SVGAGI. The DNA for the CDR3 is TGTGCCAGCGCCCGGACAGTACAAGAGACCCAGTACTTC. Its protein product is CASARTVQETQYF.

This rearrangement joins TRBV7-2 to TRBJ2-2; 7 bases map to TRBD2. Germline CDR1 SGHTA, CDR2 FQGNSA. The CDR3 runs 11 residues. V lost 11 bases, J lost 6 bases, and 3 bases stayed unmatched. The CDR3 protein is CAYRGAGELFF. The DNA for the CDR3 is TGTGCCTATCGGGGGGCCGGGGAGCTGTTTTTT.

Ten or more counts support this clonotype. The V gene is TRBV12-3 or TRBV12-4, the J gene TRBJ2-5; the D is unclear. CDR3 length: 13 amino acids. The V end was cut by 3 bases, the J end by 0 bases, with 5 bases between. CDR3 sequence: CASSFSYQETQYF. The CDR3 DNA follows: TGTGCCAGCAGTTTCTCGTACCAAGAGACCCAGTACTTC.